The 2 T cell receptor beta chains presented below share a single source sample, sequenced in a study of shared clonotypes between healthy human individuals. Clones were sequenced by immunoSEQ multiplex PCR, and TCRdb holds only the in-frame ones, with some missing. Of some 1 million clones listed, under 80% are singletons. Sequenced material: memory CD4+ T cells sorted from blood. The sample's subset: CD45RA-negative fraction. The receptor set was obtained from a man younger than 35 in good health.

The V call is TRBV28, the J call TRBJ1-3, with D maybe TRBD1 (6 bases). This CDR3 has 17 residues. V was pared by 5 bases and J by 1 base, with 18 bases between. CDR1 is MDHEN, CDR2 SYDVKM, per germline. The CDR3 reads CASSRLTQGGSGNTIYF. The CDR3 DNA follows: TGTGCCAGCAGTCGCTTAACACAGGGAGGATCTGGAAACACCATATATTTT.

The chain has TRBV30 and TRBJ2-5; TRBD1 might be the D (7 bases). This CDR3 spans 13 amino acids. CDR1 and CDR2 (germline): GTSNPN, SVGIG (reference sequence). V shed 4 bases and J shed 7 bases, with 16 bases lying between them. The CDR3 DNA is TGTGCCTGGACATACAGGGGAGGTGGGACCCAGTACTTC. Its translation is CAWTYRGGGTQYF.